A selection of T cell receptor beta chains follows, all from one sample in a study of cytomegalovirus exposure and HLA in healthy donors. Generated by immunoSEQ multiplex PCR, the TCRdb table keeps only in-frame clones and is missing some. The data contain roughly 59,000 clones, approximately 95% of them singletons. Sequences were obtained from PBMCs. The receptors shown here come from a woman aged 18-29 years in good health and CMV-seropositive. CDR3s include the opening cysteine and the closing phenylalanine or tryptophan.

TRBJ2-1	TRBV9	CASSPTKWTSAYNEQFF
TRBJ1-1	TRBV27	CASSFGGGTEAFF
TRBJ2-7	TRBV11-2	CASSPPGLAEGGYEQYF
TRBJ2-5	TRBV4-1	CASSQATTGKETQYF
TRBJ1-2	TRBV29-1	CSVEGAGAGYGYTF
TRBJ2-1	TRBV11-2	CASSLSGNEQFF
TRBJ1-6	TRBV6-6	CASSYSEGRGSPLHF
TRBJ2-5	TRBV2	CASSDVRRETQYF
TRBJ1-5	TRBV28	CASSAAGTGMGQPQHF
TRBJ1-1	TRBV4-3	CASSQDRGWSTEAFF
TRBJ1-2	TRBV28	CASSPAGSGYGYTF
TRBJ2-1	TRBV6-5	CASSLGASNEQFF
TRBJ1-1	TRBV2	CASSGDSNTEAFF
TRBJ1-6	TRBV7-2	CASSLVVDNSPLHF
TRBJ1-1	TRBV30	CAWSVDRNTEAFF
TRBJ1-1	TRBV14	CASSPQGALNTEAFF
TRBJ2-3	TRBV4-1	CASSTYSGGRTQYF
TRBJ2-5	TRBV6-5	CASSGGHQETQYF
TRBJ2-1	TRBV10-3	CAIRGRASYNEQFF
TRBJ1-3	TRBV30	CAWSRTADSGNTIYF
TRBJ1-3	TRBV28	CASSDPGQGLSGNTIYF
TRBJ2-1	TRBV2	CASRRESSYNEQFF
TRBJ2-2	TRBV29-1	CSLLGQRTGELFF
TRBJ1-5	TRBV6-1	CASSEVFGNQPQHF
TRBJ1-1	TRBV2	CASSWDRGSTEAFF
TRBJ1-3	TRBV2	CASSIRTGGNTIYF
TRBJ1-1	TRBV19	CASSLVSSGNTEAFF